This T cell receptor (beta chain) was recovered during a study of blood T cell repertoires in COVID-19. Study-level information: The cDNA or gDNA used as material had been derived from T cells, B-cell-depleted T cells, or PBMCs.

Participants, roughly 18 to 89 years old, spanned approximately 26 US areas. V was trimmed by 1 base and J by 5 bases, leaving 14 bases between them. The germline gives CDR1 MGHRA, CDR2 YSYEKL. The CDR3 extends over 16 amino acids. Only in-frame clones appear in the TCRdb table, and some are missing; sequencing was by immunoSEQ multiplex PCR. Of around 130,000 clones listed, around 88% are singletons. The source material was PBMCs or T cells enriched from blood (not recorded which). The chain employs TRBV4-1 and TRBJ1-4; D unclear. This clonotype was sampled from a woman aged 45-65 years who had recovered from COVID-19. This CDR3 is CASSQVAPDLNEKLFF. CDR3 nucleotide sequence: TGCGCCAGCAGCCAAGTAGCGCCGGACTTAAATGAAAAACTGTTTTTT.